This T cell receptor beta chain derives from a study of shared clonotypes between healthy human individuals. Overall study context: The people who gave samples were a couple of women and a few men aged 18 to 49.

This clone was observed a handful of times. Researchers partitioned CD4+ cells into CD45RA+ naive and CD45RA-negative memory subsets. The V and J ends lost 0 bases and 9 bases respectively, with 14 bases between them. This CDR3 has 14 amino acids. Germline CDR1 is MNHEY and CDR2 is SVGAGI. Sequencing used immunoSEQ multiplex PCR; TCRdb keeps in-frame clones, though not all of them. The sample lists 1 million to 1.2 million clones; roughly 80% were seen once. The sequenced sample was memory CD4+ T cells from PBMCs. Subset noted: CD45RA-negative fraction. This sequence joins TRBV6-5 and TRBJ1-1, with D perhaps TRBD1 (6 bases). The clonotype was recovered from a man aged 18 to 29 in good health. Some clones in this sample may be carry-over from other donors' samples. The CDR3 bases are TGTGCCAGCAGTTACTCCGGGACACGGGGCAAAGCTTTCTTT. It is translated as CASSYSGTRGKAFF.